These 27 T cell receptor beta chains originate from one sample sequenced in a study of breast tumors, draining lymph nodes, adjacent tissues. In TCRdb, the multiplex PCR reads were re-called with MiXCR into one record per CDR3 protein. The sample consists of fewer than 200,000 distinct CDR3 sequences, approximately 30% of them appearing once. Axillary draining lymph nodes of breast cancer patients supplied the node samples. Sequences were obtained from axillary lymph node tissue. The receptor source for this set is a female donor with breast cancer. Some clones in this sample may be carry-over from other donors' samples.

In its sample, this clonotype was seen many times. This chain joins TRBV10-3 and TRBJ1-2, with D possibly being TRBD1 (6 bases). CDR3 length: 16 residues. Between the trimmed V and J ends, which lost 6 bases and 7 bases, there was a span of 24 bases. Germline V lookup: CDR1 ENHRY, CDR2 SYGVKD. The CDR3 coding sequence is TGTGCCATCAGGACTACGACCACAGGGATCTCTGCTGGCTACACCTTC. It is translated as CAIRTTTTGISAGYTF.

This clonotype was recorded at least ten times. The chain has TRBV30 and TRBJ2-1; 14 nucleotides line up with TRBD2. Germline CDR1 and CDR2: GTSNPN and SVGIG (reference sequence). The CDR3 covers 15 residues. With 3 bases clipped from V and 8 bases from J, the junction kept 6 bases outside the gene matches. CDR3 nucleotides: TGTGCCTGGAGGAGGGGACTAGCGGGAGTCGATGAGCAGTTCTTC. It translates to CAWRRGLAGVDEQFF.

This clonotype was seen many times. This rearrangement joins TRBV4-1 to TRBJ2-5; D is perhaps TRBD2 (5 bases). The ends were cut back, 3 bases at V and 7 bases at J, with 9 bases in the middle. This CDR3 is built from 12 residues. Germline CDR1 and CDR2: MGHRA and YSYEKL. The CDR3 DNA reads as TGCGCCAGCAGCCATCCCCGGGGGACCCAGTACTTC. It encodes CASSHPRGTQYF.

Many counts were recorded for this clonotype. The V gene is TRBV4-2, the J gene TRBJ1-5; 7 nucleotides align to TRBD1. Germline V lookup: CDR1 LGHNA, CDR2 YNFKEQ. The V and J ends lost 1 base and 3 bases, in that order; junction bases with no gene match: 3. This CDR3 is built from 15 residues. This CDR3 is CASSQGGQPNQPQHF. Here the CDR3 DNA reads TGTGCCAGCAGCCAAGGGGGACAGCCCAATCAGCCCCAGCATTTT.

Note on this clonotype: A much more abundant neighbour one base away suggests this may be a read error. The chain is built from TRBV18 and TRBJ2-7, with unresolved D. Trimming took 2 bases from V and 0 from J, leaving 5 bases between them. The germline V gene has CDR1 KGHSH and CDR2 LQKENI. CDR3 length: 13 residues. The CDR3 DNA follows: TGTGCCAGCTCACCAGGGAACTCCTACGAGCAGTACTTC. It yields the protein CASSPGNSYEQYF.

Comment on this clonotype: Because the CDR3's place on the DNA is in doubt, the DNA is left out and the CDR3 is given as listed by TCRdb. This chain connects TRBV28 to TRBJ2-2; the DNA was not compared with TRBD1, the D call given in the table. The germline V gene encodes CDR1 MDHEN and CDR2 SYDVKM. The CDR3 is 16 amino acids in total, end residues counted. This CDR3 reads CASSLVGQGALGEQFF.

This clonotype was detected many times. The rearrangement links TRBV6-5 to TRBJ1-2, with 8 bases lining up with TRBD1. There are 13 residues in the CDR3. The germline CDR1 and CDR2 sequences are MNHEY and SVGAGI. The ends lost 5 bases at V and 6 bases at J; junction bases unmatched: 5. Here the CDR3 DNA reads TGTGCCAGCAGTCGGGCAGGGGGCAATGGCTACACCTTC. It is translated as CASSRAGGNGYTF.

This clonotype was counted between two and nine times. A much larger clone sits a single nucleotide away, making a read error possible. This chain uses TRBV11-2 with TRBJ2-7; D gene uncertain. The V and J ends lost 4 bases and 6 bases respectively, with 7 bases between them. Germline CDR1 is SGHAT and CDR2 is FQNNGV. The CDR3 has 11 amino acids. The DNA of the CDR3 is TGTGCCAGCAGCTCGTCGGTCGAGCAGTACTTC. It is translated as CASSSSVEQYF.

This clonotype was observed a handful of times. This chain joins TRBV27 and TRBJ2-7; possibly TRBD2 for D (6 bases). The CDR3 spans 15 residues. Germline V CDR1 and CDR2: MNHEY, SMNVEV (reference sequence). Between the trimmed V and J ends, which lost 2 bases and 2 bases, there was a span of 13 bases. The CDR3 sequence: CASSLELAPAYEQYF. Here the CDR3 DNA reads TGTGCCAGCAGTTTAGAACTAGCACCCGCCTACGAGCAGTACTTC.

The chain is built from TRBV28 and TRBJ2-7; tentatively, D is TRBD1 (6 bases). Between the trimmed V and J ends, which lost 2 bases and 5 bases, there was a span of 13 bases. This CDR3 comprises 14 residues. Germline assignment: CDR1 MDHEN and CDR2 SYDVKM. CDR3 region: CASSLSWPGDEQYF. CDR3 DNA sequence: TGTGCCAGCAGTTTAAGTTGGCCAGGGGACGAGCAGTACTTC. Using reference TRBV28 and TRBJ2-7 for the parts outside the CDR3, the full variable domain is DVKVTQSSRYLVKRTGEKVFLECVQDMDHENMFWYRQDPGLGLRLIYFSYDVKMKEKGDIPEGYSVSREKKERFSLILESASTNQTSMYLCASSLSWPGDEQYFGPGTRLTVT.

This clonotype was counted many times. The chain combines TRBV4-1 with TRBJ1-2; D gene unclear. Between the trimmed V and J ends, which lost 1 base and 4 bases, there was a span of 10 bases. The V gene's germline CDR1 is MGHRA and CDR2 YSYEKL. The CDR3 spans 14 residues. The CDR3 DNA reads TGCGCCAGCAGCCAAGTTTCGGCTTCCTATGGCTACACCTTC. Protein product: CASSQVSASYGYTF.

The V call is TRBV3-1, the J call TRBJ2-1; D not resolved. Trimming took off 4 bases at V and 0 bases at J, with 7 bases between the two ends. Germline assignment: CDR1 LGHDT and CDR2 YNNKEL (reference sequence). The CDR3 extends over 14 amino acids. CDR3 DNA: TGTGCCAGCAGCCCCAGACGCTCCTACAATGAGCAGTTCTTC. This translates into CASSPRRSYNEQFF.

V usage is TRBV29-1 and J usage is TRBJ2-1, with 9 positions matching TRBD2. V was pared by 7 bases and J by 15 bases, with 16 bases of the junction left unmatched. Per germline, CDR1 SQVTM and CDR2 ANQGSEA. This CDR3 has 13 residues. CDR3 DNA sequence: TGCAGCGCCGAGGGCGGGGGGGCCTTTAGGGTGTTCTTC. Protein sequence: CSAEGGGAFRVFF.

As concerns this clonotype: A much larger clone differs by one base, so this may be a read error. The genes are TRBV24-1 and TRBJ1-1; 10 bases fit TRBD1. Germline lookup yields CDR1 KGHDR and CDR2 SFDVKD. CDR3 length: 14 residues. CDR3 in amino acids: CATTGTGVNTKAFF. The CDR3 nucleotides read TGTGCCACCACCGGGACAGGGGTGAACACTAAAGCTTTCTTT.

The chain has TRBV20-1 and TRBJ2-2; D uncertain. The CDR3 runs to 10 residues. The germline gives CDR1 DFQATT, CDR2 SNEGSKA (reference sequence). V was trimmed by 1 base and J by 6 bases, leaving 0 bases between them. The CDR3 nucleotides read TGCAGTGCTAGAGCCGGGGAGCTGTTTTTT. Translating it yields CSARAGELFF.

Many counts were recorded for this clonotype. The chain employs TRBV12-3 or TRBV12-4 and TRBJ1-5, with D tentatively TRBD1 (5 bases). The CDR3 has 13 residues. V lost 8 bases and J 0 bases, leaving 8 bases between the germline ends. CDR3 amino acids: CASVRGSNQPQHF. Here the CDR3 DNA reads TGTGCCAGCGTAAGGGGTAGCAATCAGCCCCAGCATTTT.

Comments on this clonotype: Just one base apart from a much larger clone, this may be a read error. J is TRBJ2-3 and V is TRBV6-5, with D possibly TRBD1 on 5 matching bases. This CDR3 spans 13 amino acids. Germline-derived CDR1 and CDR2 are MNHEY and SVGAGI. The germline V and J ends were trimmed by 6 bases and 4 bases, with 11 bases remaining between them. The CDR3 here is CASRGQMADTQYF. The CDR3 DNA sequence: TGTGCCAGCAGGGGGCAGATGGCAGATACGCAGTATTTT.

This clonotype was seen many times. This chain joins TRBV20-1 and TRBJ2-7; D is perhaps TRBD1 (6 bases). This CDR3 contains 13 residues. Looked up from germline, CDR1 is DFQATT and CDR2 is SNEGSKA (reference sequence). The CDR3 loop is CSGTTGHSYEQYF. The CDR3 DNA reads TGCAGCGGAACGACAGGCCATTCCTACGAGCAGTACTTC.

This CDR3 reads CASRPRGAQMGTSRNEQYF. In nucleotides, the CDR3 is TGTGCCAGCAGACCCCGGGGGGCCCAGATGGGGACTAGTCGCAACGAGCAGTACTTC. The chain combines TRBV6-1 with TRBJ2-7, with 8 nucleotides matching TRBD2. Unmatched junction bases numbered 24, after V lost 6 bases and J lost 5 bases. This CDR3 comprises 19 residues. Germline lookup yields CDR1 MNHNS and CDR2 SASEGT.

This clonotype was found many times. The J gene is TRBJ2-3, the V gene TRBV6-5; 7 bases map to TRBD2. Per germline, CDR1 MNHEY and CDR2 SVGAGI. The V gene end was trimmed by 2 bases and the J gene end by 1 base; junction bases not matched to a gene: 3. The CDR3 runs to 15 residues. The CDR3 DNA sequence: TGTGCCAGCAGTTACGGGAGGGTTGGCACAGATACGCAGTATTTT. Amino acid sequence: CASSYGRVGTDTQYF.

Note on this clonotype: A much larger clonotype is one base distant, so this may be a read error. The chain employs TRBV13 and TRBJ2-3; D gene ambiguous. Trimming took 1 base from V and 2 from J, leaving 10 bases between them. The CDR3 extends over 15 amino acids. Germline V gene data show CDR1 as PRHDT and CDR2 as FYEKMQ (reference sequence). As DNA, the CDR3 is TGTGCCAGCAGCTTAGATCTATCGGACACAGATACGCAGTATTTT. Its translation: CASSLDLSDTDTQYF.

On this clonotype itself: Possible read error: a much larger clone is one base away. The CDR3 region has the DNA TGTGCCAGCAGTGCCTGCTCTGGAAACACCATATATTTT. Its protein product is CASSACSGNTIYF. The gene calls are TRBV6-1 and TRBJ1-3, with D unclear. Deletions cut 4 bases from V and 0 bases from J, with 4 bases between. Germline values: CDR1 MNHNS, CDR2 SASEGT. The length of the CDR3 is 13 residues.

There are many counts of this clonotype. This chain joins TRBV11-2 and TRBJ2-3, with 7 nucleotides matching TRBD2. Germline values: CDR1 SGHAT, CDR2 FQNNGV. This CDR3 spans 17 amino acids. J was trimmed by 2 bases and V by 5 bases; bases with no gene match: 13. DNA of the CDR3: TGTGCCAGCAGCGGCCCGCTAGCGGAGGGTTTCACAGATACGCAGTATTTT. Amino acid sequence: CASSGPLAEGFTDTQYF.

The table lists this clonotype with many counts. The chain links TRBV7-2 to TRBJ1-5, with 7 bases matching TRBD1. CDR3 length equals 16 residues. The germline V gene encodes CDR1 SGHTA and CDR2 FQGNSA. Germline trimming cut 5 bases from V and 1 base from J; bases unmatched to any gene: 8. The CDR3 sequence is CASSQQQGQSNQPQHF. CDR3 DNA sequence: TGTGCCAGCAGCCAACAACAGGGGCAAAGCAATCAGCCCCAGCATTTT.

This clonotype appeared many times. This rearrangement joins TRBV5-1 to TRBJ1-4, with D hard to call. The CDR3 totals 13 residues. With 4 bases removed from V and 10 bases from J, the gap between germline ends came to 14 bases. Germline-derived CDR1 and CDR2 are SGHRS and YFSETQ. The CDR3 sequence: CASSSGVGGKLFF. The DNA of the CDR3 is TGCGCCAGCAGCAGCGGAGTAGGTGGAAAACTGTTTTTT.

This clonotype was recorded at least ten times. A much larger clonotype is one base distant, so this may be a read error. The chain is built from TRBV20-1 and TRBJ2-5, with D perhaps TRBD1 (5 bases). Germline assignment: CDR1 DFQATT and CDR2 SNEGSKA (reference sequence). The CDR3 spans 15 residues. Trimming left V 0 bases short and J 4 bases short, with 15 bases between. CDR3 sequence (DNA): TGCAGTGCTAGAGATGGTCAGGGTAGGGCAGAGACCCAGTACTTC. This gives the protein CSARDGQGRAETQYF.

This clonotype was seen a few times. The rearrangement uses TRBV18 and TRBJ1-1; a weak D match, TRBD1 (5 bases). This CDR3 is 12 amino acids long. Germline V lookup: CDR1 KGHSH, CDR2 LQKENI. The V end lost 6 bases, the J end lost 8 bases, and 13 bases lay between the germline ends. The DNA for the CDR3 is TGTGCCAGCTCCCCTGACAGTCCCGAAGCTTTCTTT. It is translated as CASSPDSPEAFF.